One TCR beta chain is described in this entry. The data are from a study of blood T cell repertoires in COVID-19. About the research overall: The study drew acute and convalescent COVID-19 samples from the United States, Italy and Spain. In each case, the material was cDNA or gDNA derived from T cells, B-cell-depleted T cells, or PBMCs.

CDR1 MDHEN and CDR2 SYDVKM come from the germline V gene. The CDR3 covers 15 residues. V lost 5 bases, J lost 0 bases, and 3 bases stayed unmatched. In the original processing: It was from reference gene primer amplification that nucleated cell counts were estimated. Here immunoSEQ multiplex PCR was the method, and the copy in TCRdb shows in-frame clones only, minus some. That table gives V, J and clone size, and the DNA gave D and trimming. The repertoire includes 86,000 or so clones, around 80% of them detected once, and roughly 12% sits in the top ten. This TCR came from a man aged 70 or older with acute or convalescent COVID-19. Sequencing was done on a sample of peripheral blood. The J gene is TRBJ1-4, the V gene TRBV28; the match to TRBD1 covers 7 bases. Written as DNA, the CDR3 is TGTGCCAGCAGTAGGGGGCTTACAACTAATGAAAAACTGTTTTTT. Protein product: CASSRGLTTNEKLFF.